Listed here are 18 T cell receptor beta chains from one sample, sequenced in a study of PD-1 blockade in classical Hodgkin lymphoma. Time point described: newly diagnosed, previously untreated cHL patient sample. With magnetic negative selection, CD4+ T cells were purified from PBMCs that had been thawed. TCRdb's table, derived via immunoSEQ multiplex PCR, lists solely in-frame clones and lacks some. Among about 23,000 clones listed, 90% to 95% were seen once. The sequenced material came from CD4+ T cells from blood. Receptor source: a human donor with classical Hodgkin lymphoma.

The chain is built from TRBV2 and TRBJ1-1, with 7 bases matching TRBD1. Trimming at V came to 6 bases and at J to 6 bases, leaving 10 bases not matched to a gene. Germline lookup yields CDR1 SNHLY and CDR2 FYNNEI. This CDR3 is built from 14 residues. The CDR3 here is CASRFRGQSAEAFF. The DNA of the CDR3 is TGTGCCAGCAGATTTAGGGGGCAGAGCGCTGAAGCTTTCTTT.

This sequence joins TRBV7-6 and TRBJ2-1; D possibly corresponds to TRBD2 (6 bases). The CDR3 is 16 amino acids. Germline V gives CDR1 SGHVS, CDR2 FNYEAQ. V dropped 3 bases and J dropped 2 bases, with 14 bases sitting between them. This CDR3 reads CASSFIRGGPYNEQFF. CDR3 in DNA: TGTGCCAGCAGCTTTATACGAGGAGGGCCCTACAATGAGCAGTTCTTC.

A note on this clone: Distinct nucleotide sequences in the sample also encode this CDR3. V gene TRBV5-1 combines with J gene TRBJ1-2; a possible D gene is TRBD1 (5 bases). Per germline, CDR1 SGHRS and CDR2 YFSETQ. The V and J ends lost 0 bases and 9 bases respectively, with 15 bases between them. This CDR3 is built from 14 residues. CDR3 nucleotides: TGCGCCAGCAGCTTGGGTTCAGGGACGATACGCTACACCTTC. This codes for CASSLGSGTIRYTF.

CDR3 sequence reads: CASSLRRRGNLGEQYF. The CDR3 DNA sequence: TGTGCCAGCAGCTTACGTCGGCGCGGCAATTTGGGAGAGCAGTACTTC. The chain carries TRBV11-1 and TRBJ2-7; D is undetermined. Germline V gene data show CDR1 as SGHAT and CDR2 as FQDESV (reference sequence). This CDR3 spans 16 amino acids. Deletions cut 2 bases from V and 7 bases from J, with 21 bases between.

The chain employs TRBV6-6 and TRBJ1-2, with 7 bases matching TRBD1. V lost 6 bases and J lost 3; bases outside the gene matches: 7. CDR1 and CDR2 (germline): MNHNY, SVGAGI (reference sequence). This CDR3 is built from 14 residues. This chain's CDR3 is CASSSPGQDYGYTF. Written as DNA, the CDR3 is TGTGCCAGCAGCTCCCCTGGACAGGACTATGGCTACACCTTC.

The V and J genes are TRBV4-2 and TRBJ1-2, with D possibly TRBD1 on 5 matching bases. V was trimmed by 0 bases and J by 6 bases, leaving 11 bases between them. The CDR3 length is 14 residues. Germline V lookup: CDR1 LGHNA, CDR2 YNFKEQ. CDR3 nucleotide sequence: TGTGCCAGCAGCCAAGATCTGGAGGGGCATGGCTACACCTTC. As protein: CASSQDLEGHGYTF.

The chain combines TRBV7-9 with TRBJ1-3, with a weak D call TRBD1 (5 bases). Trimming removed 5 bases from V and 0 bases from J, with 17 bases in between. The CDR3 runs 17 residues. CDR1 and CDR2 from the germline V gene are SEHNR and FQNEAQ (reference sequence). CDR3 protein: CASSPQRGIPSGNTIYF. CDR3 bases: TGTGCCAGCAGCCCTCAAAGGGGAATCCCCTCTGGAAACACCATATATTTT.

The chain employs TRBV27 and TRBJ2-1; 8 bases are shared with TRBD1. The CDR3 spans 15 residues. Germline lookup yields CDR1 MNHEY and CDR2 SMNVEV (reference sequence). After removal of 7 bases from V and 0 bases from J, the junction contained 5 bases not matched to a gene. Written as DNA, the CDR3 is TGTGCCAGCAACCCCAGGGGGCCCTCCTACAATGAGCAGTTCTTC. Translated: CASNPRGPSYNEQFF.

This clone was counted only a few times. V and J are TRBV5-1 and TRBJ1-2; D uncertain. The V end lost 0 bases, the J end lost 6 bases, and 6 bases lay between the germline ends. The CDR3 length is 12 residues. Germline values: CDR1 SGHRS, CDR2 YFSETQ. CDR3 nucleotides: TGCGCCAGCAGCTTGGGGCAGGATGGCTACACCTTC. It codes for CASSLGQDGYTF. The variable domain in full, completed from reference TRBV5-1 and TRBJ1-2, reads KAGVTQTPRYLIKTRGQQVTLSCSPISGHRSVSWYQQTPGQGLQFLFEYFSETQRNKGNFPGRFSGRQFSNSRSEMNVSTLELGDSALYLCASSLGQDGYTFGSGTRLTVV.

The chain links TRBV9 to TRBJ1-1; a possible D gene is TRBD1 (5 bases). The germline CDR1 and CDR2 sequences are SGDLS and YYNGEE. V dropped 4 bases and J dropped 11 bases, with 12 bases sitting between them. This CDR3 comprises 11 residues. DNA of the CDR3: TGTGCCAGCAGCTCAGGGCCCGCTGCTTTCTTT. Protein: CASSSGPAAFF.

This chain uses TRBV9 with TRBJ1-6; D gene unclear. CDR1 is SGDLS and CDR2 is YYNGEE in the germline V gene. V lost 0 bases and J lost 7, with 8 bases in between. This CDR3 is 14 amino acids long. Here the CDR3 DNA reads TGTGCCAGCAGCGTAGAGCTCAGAAATTCACCCCTCCACTTT. Protein product: CASSVELRNSPLHF.

J is TRBJ2-7 and V is TRBV15; D is ambiguous. CDR1 LNHNV and CDR2 YYDKDF come from the germline V gene (reference sequence). The CDR3 runs to 13 residues. The germline V and J ends were trimmed by 6 bases and 1 base, with 10 bases remaining between them. CDR3: CATRISGSYEQYF. In DNA, the CDR3 is TGTGCCACCAGAATCAGTGGGTCCTACGAGCAGTACTTC.

V is TRBV5-8 and J is TRBJ2-7, with 9 bases lining up with TRBD2. The germline V gene encodes CDR1 SGHTS and CDR2 YDEGEE. Trimming removed 2 bases from V and 4 bases from J; junction bases left unmatched: 4. The CDR3 is 14 amino acids. The CDR3 reads CASSFLAGSYEQYF. CDR3 bases: TGTGCCAGCAGCTTTCTAGCGGGATCGTACGAGCAGTACTTC. Combining the CDR3 with reference TRBV5-8 and TRBJ2-7 gives the whole variable domain EAGVTQSPTHLIKTRGQQATLRCSPISGHTSVYWYQQALGLGLQFLLWYDEGEERNRGNFPPRFSGRQFPNYSSELNVNALELEDSALYLCASSFLAGSYEQYFGPGTRLTVT.

The chain uses TRBV9 and TRBJ1-1, with D hard to call. Trimming took 0 bases from V and 3 from J, leaving 12 bases between them. Per the germline V gene, CDR1 is SGDLS and CDR2 is YYNGEE. The CDR3 spans 15 residues. The CDR3: CASSVGKAEDTEAFF. In DNA form, the CDR3 reads TGTGCCAGCAGCGTAGGAAAGGCTGAGGACACTGAAGCTTTCTTT. The complete variable domain, with remaining parts taken from reference TRBV9 and TRBJ1-1, reads DSGVTQTPKHLITATGQRVTLRCSPRSGDLSVYWYQQSLDQGLQFLIQYYNGEERAKGNILERFSAQQFPDLHSELNLSSLELGDSALYFCASSVGKAEDTEAFFGQGTRLTVV.

Here the CDR3 reads CASSPRPGTGNTEAFF. CDR3 nucleotides: TGTGCCAGCTCACCACGACCCGGGACAGGGAACACTGAAGCTTTCTTT. This chain connects TRBV18 to TRBJ1-1; 8 bases fit TRBD1. Trimming took 1 base from V and 1 from J; bases not matched to a gene: 5. The CDR3 spans 16 residues. Germline CDR1 reads KGHSH; CDR2 reads LQKENI.

The V and J genes are TRBV6-5 and TRBJ2-1, with 7 bases aligning to TRBD1. After removal of 6 bases from V and 6 bases from J, the junction contained 5 bases not matched to a gene. In germline, CDR1 is MNHEY, CDR2 SVGAGI. The CDR3 runs 13 residues. The CDR3 protein is CASSGYRGNEQFF. The DNA for the CDR3 is TGTGCCAGCAGCGGCTACAGGGGCAATGAGCAGTTCTTC.

The chain couples TRBV28 to TRBJ1-2; 9 bases are shared with TRBD1. Germline V gene lookup returns CDR1 MDHEN and CDR2 SYDVKM. With V trimmed by 3 bases and J by 2 bases, 4 bases remained unmatched. The CDR3 is 15 amino acids. The CDR3 DNA is TGTGCCAGCAGTTTTCCACAGGGGGCGAACTATGGCTACACCTTC. Protein sequence: CASSFPQGANYGYTF.

CDR3 residues: CASSPGLGQGNTEAFF. The CDR3 region has the DNA TGTGCCAGCAGCCCTGGGTTAGGACAGGGGAACACTGAAGCTTTCTTT. This rearrangement joins TRBV7-9 to TRBJ1-1; TRBD1 aligns across 8 bases. The CDR3 is made up of 16 amino acids. The germline V gene encodes CDR1 SEHNR and CDR2 FQNEAQ (reference sequence). The ends lost 5 bases at V and 1 base at J; junction bases unmatched: 9.